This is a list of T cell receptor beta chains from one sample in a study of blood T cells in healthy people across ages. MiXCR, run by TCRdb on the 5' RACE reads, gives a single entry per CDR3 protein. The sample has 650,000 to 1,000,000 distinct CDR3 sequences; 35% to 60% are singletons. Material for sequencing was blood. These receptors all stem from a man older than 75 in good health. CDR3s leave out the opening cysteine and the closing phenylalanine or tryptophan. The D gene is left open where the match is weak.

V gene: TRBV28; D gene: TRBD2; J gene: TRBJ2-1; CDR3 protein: ASSSLGEAGGYNEQF
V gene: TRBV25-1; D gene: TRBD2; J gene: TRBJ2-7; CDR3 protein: ASSEPGLAGRYEQY
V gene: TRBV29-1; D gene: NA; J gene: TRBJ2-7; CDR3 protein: SAGTLGGEQY
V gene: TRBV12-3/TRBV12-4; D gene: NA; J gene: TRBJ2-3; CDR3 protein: ASSVRPDTQY
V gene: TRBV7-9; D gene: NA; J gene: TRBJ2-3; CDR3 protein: ASSLPTAAKQY
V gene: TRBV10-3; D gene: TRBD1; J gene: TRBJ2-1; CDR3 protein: AISTKVGTGGFNEQF
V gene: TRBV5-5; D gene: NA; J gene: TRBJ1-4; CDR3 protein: ASSPNTPRGEKLF
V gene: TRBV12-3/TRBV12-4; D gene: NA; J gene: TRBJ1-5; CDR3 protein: AGDLGLFPPQH
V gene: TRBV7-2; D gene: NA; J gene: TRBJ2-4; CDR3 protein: ASSLGLALEAQY
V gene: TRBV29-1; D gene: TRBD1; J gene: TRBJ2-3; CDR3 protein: SGGQGYTDTQY
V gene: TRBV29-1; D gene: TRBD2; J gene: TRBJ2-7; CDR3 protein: SVGTGGLEQY
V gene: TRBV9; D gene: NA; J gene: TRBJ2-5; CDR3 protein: ASSPNADQETQY
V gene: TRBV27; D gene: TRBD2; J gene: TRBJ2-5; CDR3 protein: ASSISGSVETQY
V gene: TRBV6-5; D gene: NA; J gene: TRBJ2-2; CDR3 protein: ASSRGLGGELF
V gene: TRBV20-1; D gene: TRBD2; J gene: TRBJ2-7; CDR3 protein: SASPLAGLEQY
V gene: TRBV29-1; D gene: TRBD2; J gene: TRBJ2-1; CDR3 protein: SVAGGSSYNEQF
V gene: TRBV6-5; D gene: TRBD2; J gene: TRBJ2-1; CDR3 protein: ASRAASGFGEQF
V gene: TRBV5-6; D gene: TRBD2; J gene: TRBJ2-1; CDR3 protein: ASSSRRAGWYEQF